Listed below are T cell receptor beta chains from one sample, sequenced in a study of shared T cell receptors in the human thymus. Method: immunoSEQ multiplex PCR; TCRdb's copy keeps in-frame clones and lacks some. Here the sample spans roughly 710,000 clones, 70% to 90% being singletons. These data are also associated with another study on human thymus T cells.

Sequenced sample: thymocytes. The receptor source for this set is a girl in the first two years of life with a congenital heart defect. The CDR3 runs from the conserved cysteine through the conserved F or W. A D gene is named only where the DNA matches it firmly. Size is omitted from some rows. Given values are once, few, many or a class for expanded clones.

abundance,j_gene,v_gene,d_gene,CDR3aa,CDR3nt
NA,TRBJ2-2,TRBV15,NA,CATSRVFHITGELFF,TGTGCCACCAGCAGAGTTTTTCACATCACCGGGGAGCTGTTTTTT
NA,TRBJ2-5,TRBV18,TRBD2,CASSPSGLAEETQYF,TGTGCCAGCTCACCCTCGGGACTAGCGGAAGAGACCCAGTACTTC
NA,TRBJ1-1,TRBV6-1,NA,CASSDYRANTEAFF,TGTGCCAGCAGTGATTACAGGGCTAACACTGAAGCTTTCTTT
NA,TRBJ2-7,TRBV7-3,NA,CASSTFPTRGKGEQYF,TGTGCCAGCAGCACGTTCCCCACCCGGGGTAAAGGCGAGCAGTACTTC
NA,TRBJ1-1,TRBV5-1,NA,CASSRWEANTEAFF,TGCGCCAGCAGCCGGTGGGAGGCCAACACTGAAGCTTTCTTT
NA,TRBJ2-7,TRBV16,NA,CASSQMTGPYEQYF,TGTGCCAGCAGCCAGATGACAGGACCCTACGAGCAGTACTTC
NA,TRBJ1-3,TRBV9,NA,CASSPRGFRTPFSAGNTIYF,TGTGCCAGCAGCCCTAGAGGGTTTCGCACACCCTTTTCAGCTGGAAACACCATATATTTT
NA,TRBJ2-1,TRBV5-8,TRBD1,CASSSHRATGPPGYEQFF,TGTGCCAGCAGCTCCCATCGGGCGACAGGGCCGCCAGGGTATGAGCAGTTCTTC
once,TRBJ1-2,TRBV4-3,TRBD1,CASSPDRVRRRNGYGYTF,TGCGCCAGCAGCCCCGACAGGGTAAGGAGGAGGAATGGATATGGCTACACCTTC
NA,TRBJ2-7,TRBV11-2,TRBD1,CASSMGQGGEQYF,TGTGCCAGCAGCATGGGACAGGGAGGCGAGCAGTACTTC
NA,TRBJ1-1,TRBV19,TRBD1,CASGGQGGNTEAFF,TGTGCCAGTGGGGGACAGGGGGGGAACACTGAAGCTTTCTTT
NA,TRBJ1-4,TRBV28,NA,CASSLSRETTVPYNEKLFF,TGTGCCAGCAGTTTATCGAGGGAGACTACAGTACCTTACAATGAAAAACTGTTTTTT
NA,TRBJ1-2,TRBV25-1,TRBD1,CASRGKGQGGNYGYTF,TGTGCCAGCAGGGGTAAAGGACAGGGAGGGAACTATGGCTACACCTTC
NA,TRBJ1-4,TRBV25-1,NA,CASSRRGGVEKLFF,TGTGCCAGCAGCCGCCGGGGGGGCGTTGAAAAACTGTTTTTT
NA,TRBJ1-1,TRBV6-1,NA,CASRTGSRAAEAFF,TGTGCCAGCAGAACAGGGTCGAGGGCAGCTGAAGCTTTCTTT
NA,TRBJ1-4,TRBV27,NA,CASSPTVATNEKLFF,TGTGCCAGCAGTCCCACGGTTGCAACTAATGAAAAACTGTTTTTT
NA,TRBJ1-6,TRBV5-1,NA,CASSWGGSLHF,TGCGCCAGCAGCTGGGGGGGGTCCCTCCACTTT
NA,TRBJ2-7,TRBV5-6,NA,CASNTPTKPGKGYEQYF,TGTGCCAGCAACACGCCCACCAAACCGGGAAAGGGCTACGAGCAGTACTTC
NA,TRBJ2-7,TRBV4-2,TRBD1,CASSQRTGDYEQYF,TGTGCCAGCAGCCAAAGAACAGGGGACTACGAGCAGTACTTC
NA,TRBJ2-1,TRBV13,TRBD2,CASSPGVAGNKYNEQFF,TGTGCCAGCAGCCCCGGGGTAGCGGGGAATAAATACAATGAGCAGTTCTTC
NA,TRBJ2-5,TRBV2,TRBD2,CASSDGRGETQYF,TGTGCCAGCAGTGACGGGCGGGGGGAGACCCAGTACTTC
NA,TRBJ1-6,TRBV9,NA,CASSVEGRADNSPLHF,TGTGCCAGCAGCGTGGAGGGGAGAGCGGATAATTCACCCCTCCACTTT
NA,TRBJ2-7,TRBV7-8,TRBD1,CASSLEVFGTGREQYF,TGTGCCAGCAGCTTAGAAGTTTTTGGGACAGGGCGTGAGCAGTACTTC
few,TRBJ2-5,TRBV11-2,TRBD1,CASSFFPGTEQETQYF,TGTGCCAGCAGCTTTTTCCCCGGGACAGAACAAGAGACCCAGTACTTC
NA,TRBJ1-6,TRBV9,NA,CASSVPDSFNSPLHF,TGTGCCAGCAGCGTCCCGGACAGTTTTAATTCACCCCTCCACTTT
once,TRBJ1-4,TRBV4-1,NA,CASSRVAGINEKLFF,TGCGCCAGCAGCCGGGTGGCAGGGATAAATGAAAAACTGTTTTTT
once,TRBJ1-4,TRBV2,NA,CASSEAFAGYDEKLFF,TGTGCCAGCAGTGAAGCGTTCGCGGGGTATGACGAAAAACTGTTTTTT
NA,TRBJ1-2,TRBV6-1,NA,CASSEDNGYGYTF,TGTGCCAGCAGTGAAGATAACGGGTATGGCTACACCTTC
NA,TRBJ2-4,TRBV7-9,NA,CASRSPQGKRAKNIQYF,TGTGCCAGCAGAAGCCCTCAGGGTAAAAGGGCCAAAAACATTCAGTACTTC
NA,TRBJ1-3,TRBV7-9,NA,CASSLNRVSGNTIYF,TGTGCCAGCAGCTTAAACAGGGTGTCTGGAAACACCATATATTTT
NA,TRBJ2-5,TRBV11-2,NA,CASSLWTKETQYF,TGTGCCAGCAGCTTGTGGACAAAAGAGACCCAGTACTTC
NA,TRBJ2-7,TRBV11-2,TRBD2,CASSPTRGTTSSNEQYF,TGTGCCAGCAGCCCAACCCGCGGGACTACCTCTTCCAACGAGCAGTACTTC
NA,TRBJ1-1,TRBV5-1,TRBD1,CASSLARDSPNTEAFF,TGCGCCAGCAGCTTGGCCAGGGACAGCCCGAACACTGAAGCTTTCTTT
NA,TRBJ2-5,TRBV7-6,NA,CAIKGGGPQETQYF,TGTGCCATCAAAGGGGGGGGGCCCCAAGAGACCCAGTACTTC
NA,TRBJ2-1,TRBV4-3,TRBD2,CASSPPAGRGGSGNEQFF,TGCGCCAGCAGCCCCCCAGCTGGGCGGGGGGGTTCGGGCAATGAGCAGTTCTTC
once,TRBJ2-5,TRBV9,NA,CASSVEGRRGETQYF,TGTGCCAGCAGCGTAGAGGGTCGCAGAGGGGAGACCCAGTACTTC
NA,TRBJ2-7,TRBV27,TRBD1,CASSSPGQKSPAAYEQYF,TGTGCCAGCAGTTCTCCGGGACAGAAATCCCCTGCCGCCTACGAGCAGTACTTC
NA,TRBJ1-2,TRBV4-2,NA,CASRWLQGQGAYGYTF,TGTGCCAGCAGGTGGCTTCAGGGTCAGGGTGCTTATGGCTACACCTTC
NA,TRBJ1-1,TRBV19,TRBD1,CASSGQGRGTEAFF,TGTGCCAGTAGTGGACAGGGGCGGGGGACTGAAGCTTTCTTT
NA,TRBJ2-3,TRBV29-1,NA,CSVEIVTRIPLNTDTQYF,TGCAGCGTTGAAATAGTTACCCGAATACCACTCAACACAGATACGCAGTATTTT
NA,TRBJ1-2,TRBV7-2,NA,CASSLNPSDEDGYTF,TGTGCCAGCAGCTTAAATCCCTCCGATGAGGATGGCTACACCTTC
few,TRBJ1-1,TRBV30,TRBD1,CASSTGGSEAFF,TGTGCCTCATCGACAGGGGGGTCTGAAGCTTTCTTT
NA,TRBJ1-2,TRBV25-1,TRBD1,CASSEGTGDANGYTF,TGTGCCAGCAGTGAAGGGACAGGGGATGCCAATGGCTACACCTTC
NA,TRBJ2-2,TRBV5-1,NA,CASSLFLTSGELFF,TGCGCCAGCAGCTTATTTTTGACATCCGGGGAGCTGTTTTTT
NA,TRBJ2-3,TRBV27,TRBD1,CASSLSAPAGGTDTQYF,TGTGCCAGCAGTTTATCGGCTCCAGCAGGGGGAACAGATACGCAGTATTTT
NA,TRBJ1-5,TRBV2,TRBD1,CASSYDRVSQPQHF,TGTGCCAGCAGCTACGACAGGGTGAGTCAGCCCCAGCATTTT
NA,TRBJ1-6,TRBV5-6,NA,CASSLVVINSPLHF,TGTGCCAGCAGCTTGGTAGTTATTAATTCACCCCTCCACTTT
once,TRBJ1-4,TRBV5-1,NA,CASSVATNEKLFF,TGCGCCAGCTCGGTAGCAACTAATGAAAAACTGTTTTTT
NA,TRBJ2-1,TRBV7-6,TRBD2,CASSFPPASGGADEQFF,TGTGCCAGCAGCTTCCCCCCTGCTAGCGGGGGGGCGGATGAGCAGTTCTTC
NA,TRBJ1-2,TRBV19,NA,CASSTRWGGGGYTF,TGTGCCAGTAGTACCCGGTGGGGGGGTGGTGGCTACACCTTC
NA,TRBJ1-3,TRBV14,NA,CASSPLGPSGNTIYF,TGTGCCAGCAGCCCCCTGGGCCCCTCTGGAAACACCATATATTTT
NA,TRBJ2-5,TRBV7-3,TRBD2,CASSPRTSGGEQETQYF,TGTGCCAGCAGCCCGCGGACTAGCGGGGGGGAGCAAGAGACCCAGTACTTC
NA,TRBJ1-5,TRBV4-1,NA,CASSQAEGMGSSNQPQHF,TGCGCCAGCAGCCAAGCTGAGGGAATGGGGTCTAGCAATCAGCCCCAGCATTTT
NA,TRBJ2-1,TRBV28,TRBD2,CASLRPGGGSYNEQFF,TGTGCCAGCCTCCGACCGGGGGGGGGCTCCTACAATGAGCAGTTCTTC
NA,TRBJ2-7,TRBV30,TRBD1,CAWSDRQGTSYEQYF,TGTGCCTGGAGTGACCGACAGGGGACCTCCTACGAGCAGTACTTC
NA,TRBJ2-3,TRBV30,TRBD2,CAWRIAGVRTDTQYF,TGTGCCTGGAGGATAGCGGGGGTGCGCACAGATACGCAGTATTTT
NA,TRBJ1-1,TRBV7-9,TRBD1,CASSAPWDRVFPEAFF,TGTGCCAGCAGCGCACCCTGGGACAGGGTGTTCCCTGAAGCTTTCTTT
NA,TRBJ1-5,TRBV6-1,NA,CASSEIGLPAGGPQHF,TGTGCCAGCAGTGAAATAGGACTGCCCGCGGGGGGGCCCCAGCATTTT